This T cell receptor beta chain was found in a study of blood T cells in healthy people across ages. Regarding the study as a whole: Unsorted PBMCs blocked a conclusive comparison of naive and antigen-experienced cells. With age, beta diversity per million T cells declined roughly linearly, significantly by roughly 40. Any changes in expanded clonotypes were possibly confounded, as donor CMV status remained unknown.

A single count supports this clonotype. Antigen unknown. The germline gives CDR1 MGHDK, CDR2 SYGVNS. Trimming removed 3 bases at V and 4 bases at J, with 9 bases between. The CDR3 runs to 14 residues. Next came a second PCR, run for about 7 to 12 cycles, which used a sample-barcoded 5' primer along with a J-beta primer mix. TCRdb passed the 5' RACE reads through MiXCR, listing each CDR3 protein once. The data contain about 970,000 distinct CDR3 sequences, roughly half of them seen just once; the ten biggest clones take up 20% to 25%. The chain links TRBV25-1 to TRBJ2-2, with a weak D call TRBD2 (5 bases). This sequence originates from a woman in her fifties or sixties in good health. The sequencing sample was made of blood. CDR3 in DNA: TGTGCCAGCAGTGACGAGGGTGTCACCGGGGAGCTGTTTTTT. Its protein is CASSDEGVTGELFF.